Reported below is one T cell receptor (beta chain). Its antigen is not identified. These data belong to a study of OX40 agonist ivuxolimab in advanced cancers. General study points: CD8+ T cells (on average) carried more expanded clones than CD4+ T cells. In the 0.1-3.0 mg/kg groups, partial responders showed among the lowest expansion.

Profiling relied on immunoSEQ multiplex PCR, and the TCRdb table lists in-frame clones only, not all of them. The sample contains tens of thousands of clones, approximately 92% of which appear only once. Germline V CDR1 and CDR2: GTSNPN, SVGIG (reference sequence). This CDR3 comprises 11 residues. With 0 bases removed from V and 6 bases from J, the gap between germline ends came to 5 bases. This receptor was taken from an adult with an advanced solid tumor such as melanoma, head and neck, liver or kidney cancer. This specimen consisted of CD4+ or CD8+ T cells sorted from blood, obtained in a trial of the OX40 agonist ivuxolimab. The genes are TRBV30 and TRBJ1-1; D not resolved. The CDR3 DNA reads TGTGCCTGGAGTGTATCGGCTGAAGCTTTCTTT. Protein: CAWSVSAEAFF.